This TCR beta chain was observed in a study of T cells in Graves' hyperthyroidism and ophthalmopathy. At the level of the study: Prior to any treatment, at the point of initial diagnosis, peripheral blood was collected.

Amplified TCR beta CDR3 regions came from RNA transcripts. The HTBI set primed first-round TCR CDR3 RT-PCR. TCRdb independently ran MiXCR on the multiplex PCR reads; one entry per CDR3 protein. The table has approximately 530,000 distinct CDR3 sequences, approximately 15% seen once. Broader study findings: Most thyroid clonotypes expanded above 0.001 appeared in blood too.

Hyperthyroidism in the patients, aged 18 to 65, was newly diagnosed and under 2 months in duration. Turning to this clonotype: What it binds is unknown.

Germline loops: CDR1 SQVTM, CDR2 ANQGSEA. Germline trimming cut 2 bases from V and 9 bases from J; bases unmatched to any gene: 12. This CDR3 has 15 amino acids. The V call is TRBV29-1, the J call TRBJ2-1, with 8 bases aligning to TRBD1. This TCR was recovered from a woman younger than 35 with Graves' hyperthyroidism. The sample was blood. The CDR3 DNA is TGCAGCGTTGAACCCACAGGGGGTACTTTCGGTGAGCAGTTCTTC. This codes for CSVEPTGGTFGEQFF.